These 21 T cell receptor beta chains were sequenced from one sample in a study of shared clonotypes between healthy human individuals. Generated by immunoSEQ multiplex PCR, the TCRdb table keeps only in-frame clones and is missing some. The sample includes about 2.4 million clones, roughly 92% of them seen just once. The specimen sequenced was naive CD4+ T cells sorted from blood. Described subset: CD45RA+ positively selected. The source of these receptors is a young man in good health.

The rearrangement joins TRBV7-2 to TRBJ2-1; D is possibly TRBD2 (6 bases). The ends were cut back, 5 bases at V and 7 bases at J, with 12 bases in the middle. Looked up from germline, CDR1 is SGHTA and CDR2 is FQGNSA. CDR3 length equals 13 residues. The CDR3 DNA follows: TGTGCCAGCAGCCTCGGGACTCCTAATGAGCAGTTCTTC. This translates into CASSLGTPNEQFF.

The chain combines TRBV6-5 with TRBJ1-1; D gene ambiguous. CDR3 size: 15 residues. The V and J ends lost 0 bases and 1 base respectively, with 9 bases between them. Germline assignment: CDR1 MNHEY and CDR2 SVGAGI. The CDR3 DNA is TGTGCCAGCAGTTACTCTGAGGGCAGGAACACTGAAGCTTTCTTT. It translates to CASSYSEGRNTEAFF.

The genes are TRBV7-2 and TRBJ2-2; 8 bases fit TRBD2. J lost 0 bases, V lost 11 bases, and 11 bases had no gene match. This CDR3 is built from 16 residues. CDR1 and CDR2 from the germline V gene are SGHTA and FQGNSA. CDR3 nucleotide sequence: TGTGCCGCAGGGAGCCCTAGCGGGCCGAACACCGGGGAGCTGTTTTTT. This sequence encodes CAAGSPSGPNTGELFF.

The chain recombines TRBV27 with TRBJ2-5, with D perhaps being TRBD1 or TRBD2 (5 bases each). The V gene's germline CDR1 is MNHEY and CDR2 SMNVEV (reference sequence). The CDR3 loop spans 13 amino acids. V shed 3 bases and J shed 5 bases, with 10 bases lying between them. The CDR3 is CASSFRGDETQYF. The CDR3 bases are TGTGCCAGCAGTTTTAGGGGAGATGAGACCCAGTACTTC.

As concerns this clone: The same CDR3 also results from other DNA sequences found in this sample. The V call is TRBV28, the J call TRBJ2-7, with D perhaps matching TRBD1 (5 bases). The germline gives CDR1 MDHEN, CDR2 SYDVKM. Trimming shortened V by 2 bases and J by 3 bases, and 5 bases separated the two germline ends. The length of the CDR3 is 12 residues. The CDR3 reads CASSLTGYEQYF. In DNA form, the CDR3 reads TGTGCCAGCAGTTTAACAGGCTACGAGCAGTACTTC.

In this sample, this clone turned up once. J is TRBJ2-5 and V is TRBV5-6; D is undetermined. V was shortened by 4 bases and J by 6 bases, with 22 bases between the two germline ends. Germline V gene data show CDR1 as SGHDT and CDR2 as YYEEEE. This CDR3 has 16 amino acids. The CDR3 coding sequence is TGTGCCAGCAGCCCCGACGGGTCGGAATCAAGAAAGACCCAGTACTTC. Translation: CASSPDGSESRKTQYF.

With regard to this clone: The sample has other DNA sequences that encode this CDR3 too. The CDR3, as DNA: TGCGCCAGCAGCCCGCAAGGGCCTCAAGAGACCCAGTACTTC. Amino acids: CASSPQGPQETQYF. V usage is TRBV5-1 and J usage is TRBJ2-5, with unresolved D. V was cut by 4 bases and J by 2 bases, with 12 bases left in between. This CDR3 comprises 14 residues. The germline CDR1 and CDR2 sequences are SGHRS and YFSETQ.

This clone was counted between two and nine times. The J gene is TRBJ1-4, the V gene TRBV5-1; the D gene is possibly TRBD1 (6 bases). Trimming left V 0 bases short and J 4 bases short, with 13 bases between. Germline-derived CDR1 and CDR2 are SGHRS and YFSETQ. CDR3 size: 16 residues. CDR3 protein: CASSLDPGAINEKLFF. CDR3 nucleotide sequence: TGCGCCAGCAGCTTGGATCCGGGGGCGATTAATGAAAAACTGTTTTTT.

The chain couples TRBV19 to TRBJ1-5; the D gene is possibly TRBD1 (6 bases). V was trimmed by 4 bases and J by 2 bases, leaving 21 bases between them. CDR1 and CDR2 (germline): LNHDA, SQIVND (reference sequence). CDR3 length: 18 amino acids. CDR3 coding DNA: TGTGCCAGTAGTACTGTTTCAAACAGGGCGACGGGCAATCAGCCCCAGCATTTT. It encodes CASSTVSNRATGNQPQHF.

The V gene is TRBV5-1, the J gene TRBJ1-5; 7 nucleotides line up with TRBD1. The germline V gene encodes CDR1 SGHRS and CDR2 YFSETQ. The CDR3 is 16 amino acids. V lost 4 bases to trimming and J lost 6 bases; unmatched junction nucleotides: 13. CDR3 protein: CASSLTPTGTGQPQHF. The CDR3 nucleotides read TGCGCCAGCAGCCTAACCCCGACAGGGACCGGTCAGCCCCAGCATTTT.

The rearrangement links TRBV2 to TRBJ2-4; TRBD2 is a possible D gene (5 bases). Trimming cost V 10 bases and J 6 bases, with 13 bases left between them. CDR1 SNHLY and CDR2 FYNNEI come from the germline V gene. This CDR3 is 12 amino acids long. CDR3 in DNA: TGTGCCACTACATCGGACTCAAACATTCAGTACTTC. As protein: CATTSDSNIQYF.

This chain uses TRBV19 with TRBJ2-2; 7 nucleotides agree with TRBD1. Germline V gives CDR1 LNHDA, CDR2 SQIVND (reference sequence). This CDR3 contains 14 residues. After removal of 5 bases from V and 3 bases from J, the junction contained 3 bases not matched to a gene. The chain's CDR3 is CASSPTGYTGELFF. The CDR3 nucleotides read TGTGCCAGTAGTCCGACAGGGTACACCGGGGAGCTGTTTTTT.

Worth noting for this clone: This sample includes further DNA sequences coding for the same CDR3. The J gene is TRBJ1-5, the V gene TRBV6-5, with 9 positions matching TRBD1. Per germline, CDR1 MNHEY and CDR2 SVGAGI. The CDR3 loop spans 14 amino acids. After removal of 6 bases from V and 4 bases from J, the junction contained 4 bases not matched to a gene. The CDR3 region has the DNA TGTGCCAGCAGAGCCGGGACAGGGAATCAGCCCCAGCATTTT. The encoded protein is CASRAGTGNQPQHF.

The chain uses TRBV6-1 and TRBJ2-7, with TRBD1 identical over 8 bases. The CDR3 sequence is 16 residues long. Trimming at V came to 3 bases and at J to 2 bases, leaving 9 bases not matched to a gene. Germline V gene data show CDR1 as MNHNS and CDR2 as SASEGT. The CDR3 reads CASSEAPGQATYEQYF. The CDR3 DNA sequence: TGTGCCAGCAGTGAGGCCCCGGGACAGGCCACCTACGAGCAGTACTTC.

For this clone: Distinct nucleotide sequences in the sample also encode this CDR3. The gene calls are TRBV18 and TRBJ2-3; weak D call: TRBD1 (5 bases). Germline assignment: CDR1 KGHSH and CDR2 LQKENI. The V and J ends lost 3 bases and 6 bases respectively, with 7 bases between them. CDR3 length equals 12 residues. The CDR3 coding sequence is TGTGCCAGCTCACCCCCAGGGGATACGCAGTATTTT. Translated: CASSPPGDTQYF.

This sequence joins TRBV7-9 and TRBJ1-2, with 12 positions matching TRBD1. The CDR3 covers 15 residues. Per germline, CDR1 SEHNR and CDR2 FQNEAQ (reference sequence). Trimming took 6 bases from V and 6 from J; bases not matched to a gene: 8. CDR3 in amino acids: CASSTPGTGGHGYTF. CDR3 in DNA: TGTGCCAGCAGTACCCCCGGGACAGGGGGCCATGGCTACACCTTC. Full variable domain (outside the CDR3, taken from reference TRBV7-9 and TRBJ1-2): DTGVSQNPRHKITKRGQNVTFRCDPISEHNRLYWYRQTLGQGPEFLTYFQNEAQLEKSRLLSDRFSAERPKGSFSTLEIQRTEQGDSAMYLCASSTPGTGGHGYTFGSGTRLTVV.

The J gene is TRBJ2-3, the V gene TRBV9; 7 bases line up with TRBD2. V shed 0 bases, J shed 2 bases, and the junction held 3 bases outside the gene matches. Germline values: CDR1 SGDLS, CDR2 YYNGEE. CDR3 length: 15 amino acids. The CDR3 nucleotides read TGTGCCAGCAGCGTAGCTAGCGGAAACACAGATACGCAGTATTTT. It specifies CASSVASGNTDTQYF.

This chain joins TRBV5-1 and TRBJ2-7; TRBD2 matches 12 bases. The length of the CDR3 is 14 residues. J lost 6 bases, V lost 4 bases, and 5 bases had no gene match. Germline V gene sequence: CDR1 SGHRS, CDR2 YFSETQ. CDR3 sequence: CASSVTSGGGEQYF. The CDR3 region has the DNA TGCGCCAGCAGCGTGACTAGCGGGGGAGGCGAGCAGTACTTC. Using reference TRBV5-1 and TRBJ2-7 for the parts outside the CDR3, the full variable domain is KAGVTQTPRYLIKTRGQQVTLSCSPISGHRSVSWYQQTPGQGLQFLFEYFSETQRNKGNFPGRFSGRQFSNSRSEMNVSTLELGDSALYLCASSVTSGGGEQYFGPGTRLTVT.

The CDR3 region is CASSGRAGGPDTQYF. The CDR3, as DNA: TGTGCCAGCAGTGGCAGAGCGGGGGGCCCAGATACGCAGTATTTT. The chain is built from TRBV2 and TRBJ2-3, with TRBD2 matching over 9 bases. CDR1 SNHLY and CDR2 FYNNEI come from the germline V gene. This CDR3 spans 15 amino acids. J lost 4 bases, V lost 4 bases, and 6 bases had no gene match.

This clone has just one count. The chain is built from TRBV7-8 and TRBJ1-1; unclear D gene. The V and J ends lost 1 base and 3 bases respectively, with 12 bases between them. In germline, CDR1 is SGHVS, CDR2 FQNEAQ. This CDR3 contains 15 residues. CDR3 protein: CASSLGRVTHTEAFF. DNA for the CDR3: TGTGCCAGCAGCTTAGGGAGAGTAACCCACACTGAAGCTTTCTTT.

The rearrangement joins TRBV18 to TRBJ2-4; D is possibly TRBD2 (5 bases). V gave up 6 bases and J gave up 1 base, with 7 bases separating them. CDR3 length: 13 amino acids. The germline CDR1 and CDR2 sequences are KGHSH and LQKENI. CDR3 in DNA: TGTGCCAGCTCCCCGGGGGCCAAAAACATTCAGTACTTC. As protein: CASSPGAKNIQYF. Variable domain in full (rest from reference TRBV18 and TRBJ2-4): NAGVMQNPRHLVRRRGQEARLRCSPMKGHSHVYWYRQLPEEGLKFMVYLQKENIIDESGMPKERFSAEFPKEGPSILRIQQVVRGDSAAYFCASSPGAKNIQYFGAGTRLSVL.